This T cell receptor (beta chain) was found in a study of cytomegalovirus exposure and HLA in healthy donors. Findings and caveats of the study: Certain indistinguishable V segments, among them TRBV6-2 and TRBV6-3, were excluded.

13 Jbeta primers and 60 Vbeta primers were used for the PCR. Data came from immunoSEQ multiplex PCR; TCRdb stores just in-frame clones and leaves some out. This table holds about 120,000 clones, approximately 80% found once. Note on this clone: As yet, its antigen is unknown.

Unrecorded immune exposure was likely among donors, who were nominally healthy when sampled. There are 16 residues in the CDR3. Trimming took 6 bases from V and 6 from J, leaving 20 bases between them. The germline gives CDR1 MGHRA, CDR2 YSYEKL. Sequencing was carried out using PBMCs. The chain links TRBV4-1 to TRBJ2-2; tentatively, D is TRBD2 (5 bases). This TCR was sampled from a male donor in good health and CMV-seropositive. The CDR3 region has the DNA TGCGCCAGCAGGGAGGAGTTTTCGGCCCGATCCGGGGAGCTGTTTTTT. Amino acids: CASREEFSARSGELFF.